Listed below are T cell receptor beta chains from one sample, sequenced in a study of STAT5B mutations in CD4+ large granular lymphocyte leukemia. TCRdb keeps only in-frame clones here, not all; method: immunoSEQ multiplex PCR. Of over 35,000 clones in the sample, about four fifths were seen once. The sequenced material came from CD4+ T cells from blood buffy coats. Receptors were obtained from a human donor in good health. CDR3s include the opening cysteine and the closing phenylalanine or tryptophan. The D gene is left open where the match is weak. For some rows the clone size is stated as once, few or many, or as a class when expanded; others skip it.

cdr3_length d_call clone_size j_call v_call cdr3_aa cdr3_nt
14 - - TRBJ1-1 TRBV21-1 CASSTNWEPAEAFF TGTGCCAGCAGCACCAACTGGGAGCCGGCTGAAGCTTTCTTT
14 - - TRBJ1-2 TRBV7-8 CASSLRAGNYGYTF TGTGCCAGCAGCTTAAGGGCCGGAAACTATGGCTACACCTTC
15 TRBD1 - TRBJ2-1 TRBV28 CASRTGQGSYNEQFF TGTGCCAGCAGGACCGGACAGGGGTCCTACAATGAGCAGTTCTTC
17 TRBD1 - TRBJ1-2 TRBV18 CASSPPGGTGERNGYTF TGTGCCAGCTCACCACCAGGAGGGACAGGGGAGCGCAATGGCTACACCTTC
14 TRBD1 few TRBJ2-7 TRBV2 CASSTPGGVGEQYF TGTGCCAGCAGTACGCCAGGGGGTGTAGGCGAGCAGTACTTC
13 TRBD1 - TRBJ1-5 TRBV28 CASSRQGTQPQHF TGTGCCAGCAGTAGACAGGGGACGCAGCCCCAGCATTTT
14 - - TRBJ1-3 TRBV6-6 CASTGDTTGNTIYF TGTGCCAGCACTGGGGACACTACTGGAAACACCATATATTTT
13 - - TRBJ1-1 TRBV5-4 CASSPLLGSEAFF TGTGCCAGCAGCCCCTTGTTAGGATCGGAAGCTTTCTTT
16 TRBD2 - TRBJ2-5 TRBV9 CASSVEPGSGGKTQYF TGTGCCAGCAGCGTAGAACCTGGTAGCGGGGGAAAGACCCAGTACTTC
14 TRBD1 - TRBJ2-5 TRBV5-4 CASSLVLGQGAQYF TGTGCCAGCAGCTTGGTCCTTGGCCAGGGGGCCCAGTACTTC
15 - - TRBJ1-3 TRBV6-1 CASSVGRGSGNTIYF TGTGCCAGCAGTGTGGGGAGGGGGTCTGGAAACACCATATATTTT
17 - - TRBJ2-2 TRBV7-2 CASSREPWTANTGELFF TGTGCCAGCAGCCGCGAGCCTTGGACAGCGAACACCGGGGAGCTGTTTTTT
13 - - TRBJ2-7 TRBV30 CAWSAQGTYEQYF TGTGCCTGGAGTGCGCAGGGAACCTACGAGCAGTACTTC
13 - - TRBJ1-1 TRBV6-5 CASKGGGDPEAFF TGTGCCAGCAAGGGCGGGGGAGATCCTGAAGCTTTCTTT
11 - - TRBJ2-5 TRBV20-1 CSARVSGTQYF TGCAGTGCTAGAGTTTCGGGGACCCAGTACTTC
16 - - TRBJ2-1 TRBV5-1 CASSLESDGAYNEQFF TGCGCCAGCAGCTTGGAATCGGACGGAGCCTACAATGAGCAGTTCTTC
15 TRBD2 - TRBJ2-3 TRBV7-7 CASSLGLALTDTQYF TGTGCCAGCAGCCTGGGACTAGCTCTCACAGATACGCAGTATTTT
17 - - TRBJ1-6 TRBV4-3 CASSKEDDSLFNSPLHF TGCGCCAGCAGCAAAGAGGACGACAGTCTCTTTAATTCACCCCTCCACTTT
13 TRBD1 - TRBJ1-5 TRBV7-2 CASSLAMGQMKHF TGTGCCAGCAGCTTAGCCATGGGACAGATGAAACATTTT
16 - - TRBJ2-3 TRBV5-1 CASSRTGEPSTDTQYF TGCGCCAGCAGCAGGACTGGCGAACCTAGCACAGATACGCAGTATTTT
15 TRBD2 - TRBJ2-7 TRBV5-4 CASSAGGLAGIEQYF TGTGCCAGCAGCGCGGGAGGACTAGCGGGAATCGAGCAGTACTTC
14 TRBD1 - TRBJ1-1 TRBV5-1 CASSTDRPNTEAFF TGCGCCAGCAGCACGGACAGGCCGAACACTGAAGCTTTCTTT
17 TRBD2 - TRBJ2-5 TRBV18 CASSPSVSSGTGETQYF TGTGCCAGCTCACCTTCCGTCTCTAGCGGGACGGGTGAGACCCAGTACTTC
14 TRBD2 - TRBJ2-1 TRBV2 CASSEGRGDNEQFF TGTGCCAGCAGTGAGGGGCGGGGGGACAATGAGCAGTTCTTC
15 - - TRBJ2-7 TRBV25-1 CASSEWRAGGYEQYF TGTGCCAGCAGTGAATGGAGGGCAGGGGGCTACGAGCAGTACTTC
17 - - TRBJ2-1 TRBV6-1 CASSAVWNGMDWNEQFF TGTGCCAGCAGTGCGGTTTGGAACGGGATGGATTGGAATGAGCAGTTCTTC
18 - once TRBJ2-1 TRBV7-2 CASSSPGWSGNSYNEQFF TGTGCCAGCAGCTCCCCAGGTTGGAGCGGAAACTCCTACAATGAGCAGTTCTTC
15 - - TRBJ2-2 TRBV18 CASSADYAHTGELFF TGTGCCAGCTCAGCCGATTATGCCCACACCGGGGAGCTGTTTTTT
15 - - TRBJ1-1 TRBV6-5 CASSYSIKGDTEAFF TGTGCCAGCAGTTACTCGATTAAGGGGGACACTGAAGCTTTCTTT
14 TRBD1 once TRBJ2-2 TRBV7-6 CASSRQGNTGELFF TGTGCCAGCAGCAGACAGGGGAACACCGGGGAGCTGTTTTTT
14 - - TRBJ2-3 TRBV30 CAWSGGSLTDTQYF TGTGCCTGGAGCGGCGGGTCCCTCACAGATACGCAGTATTTT
14 - - TRBJ2-2 TRBV27 CASKHSPNTGELFF TGTGCCAGCAAACATTCACCAAACACCGGGGAGCTGTTTTTT
12 - - TRBJ2-2 TRBV11-3 CASSFPNGELFF TGTGCCAGCAGCTTTCCAAACGGGGAGCTGTTTTTT
15 TRBD2 - TRBJ2-7 TRBV6-5 CASSLAGVGSYEQYF TGTGCCAGCAGTCTAGCGGGAGTCGGGTCCTACGAGCAGTACTTC
16 - - TRBJ2-7 TRBV4-1 CASSQEELGTGNEQYF TGCGCCAGCAGCCAAGAGGAATTGGGGACGGGTAACGAGCAGTACTTC
13 - - TRBJ1-2 TRBV6-1 CASSPTGIGGYTF TGTGCCAGCAGCCCGACGGGCATAGGGGGCTACACCTTC
15 - - TRBJ2-5 TRBV5-4 CASSSGTYPTETQYF TGTGCCAGCAGCTCCGGGACTTACCCGACAGAGACCCAGTACTTC
12 - few TRBJ1-2 TRBV19 CASSMRDYGYTF TGTGCCAGTAGTATGAGGGACTATGGCTACACCTTC
12 - - TRBJ2-7 TRBV6-1 CASLRGTYEQYF TGTGCCAGTTTAAGAGGGACCTACGAGCAGTACTTC
16 TRBD2 few TRBJ2-7 TRBV7-2 CASSSRTSGSRYEQYF TGTGCCAGCAGCTCCAGGACTAGCGGGAGTAGGTACGAGCAGTACTTC
13 - - TRBJ2-7 TRBV6-5 CATRGGSSYEQYF TGTGCCACACGCGGCGGTAGCTCCTACGAGCAGTACTTC
13 - - TRBJ1-1 TRBV10-3 CAISYAENTEAFF TGTGCCATCAGTTATGCAGAAAACACTGAAGCTTTCTTT
17 TRBD1 - TRBJ2-7 TRBV7-9 CASSLVLSGTDLYEQYF TGTGCCAGCAGCTTAGTACTTTCTGGGACAGATCTCTACGAGCAGTACTTC
14 TRBD1 few TRBJ1-6 TRBV19 CASSSDRGGSPLHF TGTGCCAGTAGTAGTGACAGGGGTGGCTCACCCCTCCACTTT
17 - - TRBJ1-3 TRBV9 CASSVVETALFGNTIYF TGTGCCAGCAGCGTAGTCGAGACAGCGCTATTTGGAAACACCATATATTTT
14 - once TRBJ1-1 TRBV7-2 CASSPGVMNTEAFF TGTGCCAGCAGCCCCGGCGTGATGAACACTGAAGCTTTCTTT
14 TRBD2 once TRBJ2-7 TRBV6-1 CASSEVGRGDEQYF TGTGCCAGCAGTGAAGTGGGCCGGGGGGACGAGCAGTACTTC
10 - - TRBJ2-7 TRBV28 CASIGNEQYF TGTGCCAGCATAGGTAACGAGCAGTACTTC
13 TRBD1 - TRBJ1-2 TRBV2 CASSGQENYGYTF TGTGCCAGCAGCGGACAGGAGAACTATGGCTACACCTTC
15 TRBD1 - TRBJ1-1 TRBV18 CASSKGQGMNTEAFF TGTGCCAGCTCAAAGGGACAGGGGATGAACACTGAAGCTTTCTTT
15 - - TRBJ2-7 TRBV7-3 CASSLIVVDFHEQYF TGTGCCAGCAGCTTAATAGTGGTAGACTTCCACGAGCAGTACTTC
13 - - TRBJ1-1 TRBV28 CASSLTTNREAFF TGTGCCAGCAGTTTAACAACCAACCGGGAAGCTTTCTTT
11 - - TRBJ1-6 TRBV7-5 CVRSQYPGHLF TGTGTCAGAAGCCAATACCCGGGACACCTCTTT
15 - - TRBJ2-3 TRBV29-1 CSPRLLASVGDTQYF TGCAGCCCTCGTCTGCTGGCTAGCGTTGGAGATACGCAGTATTTT
14 TRBD1 - TRBJ1-1 TRBV5-4 CASSQDRANTEAFF TGTGCCAGCAGCCAGGACAGGGCGAACACTGAAGCTTTCTTT
14 - - TRBJ2-7 TRBV27 CASSRSQISYEQYF TGTGCCAGCAGCAGGAGCCAGATCTCCTACGAGCAGTACTTC
14 - - TRBJ2-6 TRBV6-6 CASSLDPGANVLTF TGTGCCAGCTCACTCGACCCTGGGGCCAACGTCCTGACTTTC
15 - - TRBJ2-3 TRBV9 CASSVPGVSTDTQYF TGTGCCAGCAGCGTTCCGGGGGTGAGCACAGATACGCAGTATTTT
16 TRBD2 - TRBJ2-7 TRBV6-1 CASSAFGLAVDYEQYF TGTGCCAGCAGTGCGTTTGGACTAGCTGTTGACTACGAGCAGTACTTC